This passage covers 24 T cell receptor beta chains from one sample sequenced in a study of blood T cell repertoires in COVID-19. The data were produced by immunoSEQ multiplex PCR, yet TCRdb's version contains in-frame clones alone and is incomplete. The sample lists some 300,000 clones, around 88% occurring once. Sequenced: peripheral blood. These receptors were obtained from a woman aged 25-40 years who had recovered from COVID-19.

This chain joins TRBV7-9 and TRBJ2-2; perhaps TRBD2 as D (6 bases). Trimming cost V 4 bases and J 0 bases, with 15 bases left between them. The CDR3 consists of 17 residues. The germline V gene has CDR1 SEHNR and CDR2 FQNEAQ (reference sequence). The CDR3 DNA reads as TGTGCCAGCAGCTCAAGAGGGAGGATAACGAACACCGGGGAGCTGTTTTTT. It translates to CASSSRGRITNTGELFF.

V is TRBV19 and J is TRBJ2-1; 7 nucleotides line up with TRBD1. The CDR3 is 14 residues long. Losses at the gene ends were 10 bases for V and 0 bases for J; bases not matched to a gene: 6. The germline V gene has CDR1 LNHDA and CDR2 SQIVND (reference sequence). In DNA form, the CDR3 reads TGTGCCACCTCGACAGGGAGCTCCTACAATGAGCAGTTCTTC. Amino acid sequence: CATSTGSSYNEQFF.

The chain joins TRBV12-3 or TRBV12-4 to TRBJ2-7, with 7 nucleotides matching TRBD1. The trim removed 1 base at V and 5 bases at J, leaving 2 bases unmatched. This CDR3 contains 13 residues. CDR3 coding DNA: TGTGCCAGCAGTTTAGAAGGGGGCGACGAGCAGTACTTC. It is translated as CASSLEGGDEQYF.

The chain combines TRBV3-1 (or the pseudogene TRBV3-2) with TRBJ2-1; 15 positions agree with TRBD2. Germline-derived CDR1 and CDR2 are LGHDT and YNNKEL (reference sequence). J gave up 2 bases and V 3 bases, and 5 bases lay outside the gene matches. The CDR3 has 18 amino acids. The CDR3 nucleotides are TGTGCCAGCAGCCATGGGACTAGCGGGGGGCCAACCTACAATGAGCAGTTCTTC. Protein: CASSHGTSGGPTYNEQFF.

This clone was observed once. V and J are TRBV7-9 and TRBJ2-7; 9 bases match TRBD1. V gave up 2 bases and J gave up 4 bases; unmatched junction bases: 3. CDR3 length equals 14 residues. Germline assignment: CDR1 SEHNR and CDR2 FQNEAQ (reference sequence). CDR3 region: CASSLTGGAYEQYF. In DNA, the CDR3 is TGTGCCAGCAGCTTAACAGGGGGCGCGTACGAGCAGTACTTC.

J is TRBJ1-2 and V is TRBV21-1; the DNA was not compared with TRBD1, the D call given in the table. TRBV21-1 is recorded as a pseudogene. This CDR3 comprises 18 residues. The CDR3 coding sequence is TGTGCCAGCAGCAAAGCAAAAGGCCGGGACAGGCATTGGTATGGCTACACCTTC. This gives the protein CASSKAKGRDRHWYGYTF.

V and J are TRBV14 and TRBJ1-2; TRBD1 might be the D (5 bases). CDR3 length: 12 amino acids. V lost 1 base and J lost 7, with 7 bases in between. Germline CDR1 and CDR2: SGHDN and FVKESK. The CDR3 bases are TGTGCCAGCAGCCAAGGGGGCGGTGGCTACACCTTC. This gives the protein CASSQGGGGYTF.

The chain has TRBV19 and TRBJ1-4; D is ambiguous. Trimming stripped 6 bases from V and 3 bases from J, with 11 bases between. CDR3 size: 14 residues. Germline V gene sequence: CDR1 LNHDA, CDR2 SQIVND (reference sequence). CDR3 sequence: CASRRVSANEKLFF. CDR3 DNA: TGTGCCAGTAGGAGGGTGTCGGCTAATGAAAAACTGTTTTTT. The full variable domain, its missing parts supplied by reference TRBV19 and TRBJ1-4, is DGGITQSPKYLFRKEGQNVTLSCEQNLNHDAMYWYRQDPGQGLRLIYYSQIVNDFQKGDIAEGYSVSREKKESFPLTVTSAQKNPTAFYLCASRRVSANEKLFFGSGTQLSVL.

V is TRBV13 and J is TRBJ2-1; a weak D match, TRBD2 (5 bases). CDR3 length: 14 amino acids. CDR1 is PRHDT, CDR2 FYEKMQ, per germline (reference sequence). V lost 0 bases and J 8 bases, leaving 11 bases between the germline ends. CDR3 coding DNA: TGTGCCAGCAGCTTAGGCGGGGTCGGGGATGAGCAGTTCTTC. Residues: CASSLGGVGDEQFF.

CDR3 bases: TGTGCCAGCAGCTTGAGGACAGGGAGGTACGAGCAGTACTTC. The encoded protein is CASSLRTGRYEQYF. The V and J genes are TRBV5-5 and TRBJ2-7; 8 bases agree with TRBD1. The V gene's germline CDR1 is SGHKS and CDR2 YYEKEE (reference sequence). The CDR3 extends over 14 amino acids. J lost 4 bases, V lost 1 base, and 4 bases had no gene match. The entire variable domain, with the rest obtained from reference TRBV5-5 and TRBJ2-7, is as follows: DAGVTQSPTHLIKTRGQQVTLRCSPISGHKSVSWYQQVLGQGPQFIFQYYEKEERGRGNFPDRFSARQFPNYSSELNVNALLLGDSALYLCASSLRTGRYEQYFGPGTRLTVT.

CDR3 region: CASSLDSNEQFF. CDR3 nucleotide sequence: TGTGCCAGCAGCTTGGACTCTAATGAGCAGTTCTTC. This chain links TRBV5-4 with TRBJ2-1; D not certain. V was pared by 0 bases and J by 7 bases, with 5 bases between. CDR3 length: 12 amino acids. The germline CDR1 and CDR2 sequences are SGHNT and YYREEE (reference sequence).

The genes are TRBV5-4 and TRBJ2-7, with D maybe TRBD1 (6 bases). The V end lost 0 bases, the J end lost 0 bases, and 13 bases lay between the germline ends. The germline CDR1 and CDR2 sequences are SGHNT and YYREEE (reference sequence). The CDR3 is 16 amino acids. CDR3: CASSLVTGTISYEQYF. DNA of the CDR3: TGTGCCAGCAGCTTGGTTACAGGGACGATCTCCTACGAGCAGTACTTC.

This sequence joins TRBV4-2 and TRBJ1-6; D remains ambiguous. The CDR3 runs to 15 residues. Trimming cost V 0 bases and J 9 bases, with 12 bases left between them. The germline CDR1 and CDR2 sequences are LGHNA and YNFKEQ. The CDR3 sequence is CASSQDRLGGSPLHF. CDR3 coding DNA: TGTGCCAGCAGCCAAGACAGGCTCGGAGGTTCACCCCTCCACTTT.

This clone was seen just once. The chain recombines TRBV4-3 with TRBJ2-4; 10 bases are a match to TRBD2. V gave up 4 bases and J gave up 9 bases; unmatched junction bases: 6. Germline CDR1 LGHNA, CDR2 YSLEER. This CDR3 has 14 residues. The CDR3 here is CASSPLAGDPIQYF. The CDR3 DNA sequence: TGCGCCAGCAGCCCTCTAGCGGGGGACCCCATTCAGTACTTC.

This clone was found once. This chain links TRBV28 with TRBJ1-1; tentatively, D is TRBD1 (6 bases). V gave up 4 bases and J gave up 12 bases, with 21 bases separating them. The length of the CDR3 is 14 residues. Per the germline V gene, CDR1 is MDHEN and CDR2 is SYDVKM. This chain's CDR3 is CASSSIAYREGTFF. The CDR3 DNA reads TGTGCCAGCAGTTCTATCGCATACAGGGAGGGGACTTTCTTT.

This chain links TRBV7-8 with TRBJ1-1; a weak D match, TRBD1 (6 bases). V gave up 1 base and J gave up 2 bases, with 11 bases separating them. The germline V gene encodes CDR1 SGHVS and CDR2 FQNEAQ. The CDR3 runs to 15 residues. The chain's CDR3 is CASSLGWGGNTEAFF. The CDR3 DNA follows: TGTGCCAGCAGCTTAGGATGGGGGGGCAACACTGAAGCTTTCTTT.

The chain uses TRBV24-1 and TRBJ1-5; TRBD1 matches at 9 bases. The junction had 13 bases not matched to a gene; V was cut back by 4 bases and J by 4 bases. Germline assignment: CDR1 KGHDR and CDR2 SFDVKD. This CDR3 is built from 18 residues. The CDR3, as DNA: TGTGCCACCAGTGACCGGACAGGGGACTTGCCGGGGAATCAGCCCCAGCATTTT. Translation: CATSDRTGDLPGNQPQHF.

The V call is TRBV3-1 (or the pseudogene TRBV3-2), the J call TRBJ1-4; no clear D. This CDR3 contains 15 residues. Germline-derived CDR1 and CDR2 are LGHDT and YNNKEL (reference sequence). Trimming shortened V by 4 bases and J by 4 bases, and 13 bases separated the two germline ends. CDR3 residues: CASSPRGFNNEKLFF. The CDR3 DNA is TGTGCCAGCAGCCCCAGAGGGTTTAATAATGAAAAACTGTTTTTT.

This chain links TRBV6-6 with TRBJ1-1; D not certain. The germline gives CDR1 MNHNY, CDR2 SVGAGI (reference sequence). This CDR3 spans 15 amino acids. V lost 5 bases, J lost 1 base, and 14 bases lay in between. CDR3 DNA: TGTGCCAGCAGTCCGAGTCTTGCGCGGAACACTGAAGCTTTCTTT. As protein: CASSPSLARNTEAFF.

This rearrangement joins TRBV4-1 to TRBJ2-1, with D unresolved. The CDR3 consists of 12 residues. With 2 bases removed from V and 4 bases from J, the gap between germline ends came to 3 bases. From germline, CDR1 is MGHRA and CDR2 YSYEKL. CDR3 in DNA: TGCGCCAGCAGCCAACCTTACAATGAGCAGTTCTTC. This translates into CASSQPYNEQFF.

The chain is built from TRBV5-4 and TRBJ2-7; maybe TRBD2 (5 bases). There are 13 residues in the CDR3. Deletions cut 2 bases from V and 0 bases from J, with 6 bases between. Germline V gene data show CDR1 as SGHNT and CDR2 as YYREEE (reference sequence). CDR3 amino acids: CASSFRGSYEQYF. The CDR3 bases are TGTGCCAGCAGCTTCCGGGGCTCCTACGAGCAGTACTTC.

The CDR3 DNA sequence: TGTGCCAGCAGTGAATGGGGGGACTATGGCTACACCTTC. It translates to CASSEWGDYGYTF. J is TRBJ1-2 and V is TRBV2; the D gene is possibly TRBD1 (5 bases). V shed 2 bases and J shed 3 bases, with 7 bases lying between them. This CDR3 has 13 residues. Germline V lookup: CDR1 SNHLY, CDR2 FYNNEI.

The chain recombines TRBV5-1 with TRBJ2-5; D perhaps matches TRBD1 (6 bases). Per the germline V gene, CDR1 is SGHRS and CDR2 is YFSETQ. The V and J ends lost 6 bases and 1 base respectively, with 10 bases between them. The CDR3 contains 13 residues. CDR3 residues: CASTGQIQETQYF. In DNA, the CDR3 is TGCGCCAGCACCGGACAGATCCAAGAGACCCAGTACTTC.

This rearrangement joins TRBV19 to TRBJ1-2; the match to TRBD1 covers 7 bases. Germline-derived CDR1 and CDR2 are LNHDA and SQIVND (reference sequence). J was trimmed by 4 bases and V by 4 bases; bases with no gene match: 12. The CDR3 is 16 residues long. The CDR3 spells CASSTDKMGQIYGYTF. Here the CDR3 DNA reads TGTGCCAGTAGTACCGACAAAATGGGACAGATCTATGGCTACACCTTC. Filled out from reference TRBV19 and TRBJ1-2, the complete variable domain reads DGGITQSPKYLFRKEGQNVTLSCEQNLNHDAMYWYRQDPGQGLRLIYYSQIVNDFQKGDIAEGYSVSREKKESFPLTVTSAQKNPTAFYLCASSTDKMGQIYGYTFGSGTRLTVV.